This TCR beta chain was documented in a study of CD8 T cells in ankylosing spondylitis. Study-wide results and caveats: About 8 highly homologous variants made up a TCR beta motif, and this motif appeared characteristic of ankylosing spondylitis blood. Peripheral blood samples showed relatively rare disease-linked clones, and these clones were CD8+. Previously reported in reactive arthritis synovial fluid and blood were some of the motif variants.

Of note for this clonotype: The antigen is undetermined.

One entry per CDR3 protein, called by TCRdb with MiXCR from the 5' RACE reads. The table lists 220,000 or so distinct CDR3 sequences, 10% of them singletons. This TCR was sampled from a male donor with ankylosing spondylitis or in good health (not recorded which). Sequencing was performed on blood, either unsorted or a sorted T cell fraction (not recorded which).

CDR3 DNA: TGTGCCAGCAGCCAAGAGATATACGCGGGGGCTCAGGAGTCAGATACGCAGTATTTT. Translation gives CASSQEIYAGAQESDTQYF. The chain combines TRBV14 with TRBJ2-3, with TRBD2 as a possible D gene (7 bases). Germline V gene data show CDR1 as SGHDN and CDR2 as FVKESK. The CDR3 extends over 19 amino acids. The germline V and J ends were trimmed by 0 bases and 4 bases, with 23 bases remaining between them.